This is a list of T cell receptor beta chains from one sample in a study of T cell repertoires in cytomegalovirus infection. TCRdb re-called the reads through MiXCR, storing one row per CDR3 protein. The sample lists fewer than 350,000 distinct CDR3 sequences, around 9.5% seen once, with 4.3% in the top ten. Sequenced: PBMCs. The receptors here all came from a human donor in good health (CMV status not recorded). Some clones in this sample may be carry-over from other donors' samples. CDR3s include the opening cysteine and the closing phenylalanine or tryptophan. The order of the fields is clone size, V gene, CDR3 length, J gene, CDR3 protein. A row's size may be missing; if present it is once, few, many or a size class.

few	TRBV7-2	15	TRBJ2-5	CASSLFGQGQETQYF
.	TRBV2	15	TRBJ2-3	CASSWTPTSTDTQYF
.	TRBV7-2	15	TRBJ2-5	CASSISMGQGETQYF
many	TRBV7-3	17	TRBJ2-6	CASSSPGRRSGANVLTF
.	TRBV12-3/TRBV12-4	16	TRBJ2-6	CASNPRPRAGANVLTF
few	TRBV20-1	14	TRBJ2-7	CSARGGQVAYEQYF
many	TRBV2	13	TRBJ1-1	CASSYNRDTEAFF
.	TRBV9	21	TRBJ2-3	CASSVPGTSGGPNIPTDTQYF
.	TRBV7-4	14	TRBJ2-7	CASSLDGWLGEQYF
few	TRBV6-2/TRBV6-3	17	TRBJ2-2	CASSYLRTGANTGELFF
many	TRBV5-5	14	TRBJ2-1	CASSSASPGGEQFF
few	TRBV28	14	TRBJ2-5	CASGATGGAKTQYF
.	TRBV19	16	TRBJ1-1	CASSPRTGVGNTEAFF
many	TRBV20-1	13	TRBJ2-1	CSASPGWDNEQFF
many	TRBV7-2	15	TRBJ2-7	CASSLSGVSSYEQYF
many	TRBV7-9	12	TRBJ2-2	CASSFTSGELFF
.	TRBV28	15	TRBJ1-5	CASSPGGGVNQPQHF
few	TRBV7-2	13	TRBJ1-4	CASSLGQTEKLFF
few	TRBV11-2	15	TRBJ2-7	CASSLPSGYSYEQYF
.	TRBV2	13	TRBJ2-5	CASSSDRWETQYF
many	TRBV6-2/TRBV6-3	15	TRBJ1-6	CASIYGHLNNSPLHF
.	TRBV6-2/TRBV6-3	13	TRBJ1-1	CASSYKMNTEAFF
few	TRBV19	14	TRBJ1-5	CASSSGHANQPQHF
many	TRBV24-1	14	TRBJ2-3	CATKWGTSTDTQYF
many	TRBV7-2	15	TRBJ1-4	CASSPRSGEAEKLFF
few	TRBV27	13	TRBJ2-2	CASSDSRAGELFF
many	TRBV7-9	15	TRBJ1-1	CASQGGGPLTGRAFF
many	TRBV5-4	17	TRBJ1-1	CASSSGEGQGANTEAFF
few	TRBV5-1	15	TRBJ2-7	CASSPTGTSVYEQYF
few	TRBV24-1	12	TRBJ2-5	CATSDPRTAQYF
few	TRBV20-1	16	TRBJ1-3	CSASPGLTGSGNTIYF
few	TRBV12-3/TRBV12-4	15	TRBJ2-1	CASSHDRGLDNEQFF
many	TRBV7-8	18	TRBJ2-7	CASSLGAETGFISSEQYF
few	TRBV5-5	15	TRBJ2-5	CASSLEGVPEETQYF
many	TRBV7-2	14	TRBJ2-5	CASSPFGIQETQYF
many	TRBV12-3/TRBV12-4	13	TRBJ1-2	CATATGGSYGYTF